This T cell receptor beta chain stems from a study of OX40 agonist ivuxolimab in advanced cancers. Whole-study context: Each patient was given ivuxolimab into a vein every 2 weeks, at 0.01 to 10 mg/kg. Dose-escalation patients suffered from hepatocellular carcinoma, melanoma, renal cell or head and neck cancer. Three patients had partial responses: one hepatocellular carcinoma, two cutaneous melanoma.

TCRdb keeps only in-frame clones here, not all; method: immunoSEQ multiplex PCR. The sample lists fewer than 40,000 clones, 65% to 85% occurring once. This CDR3 region has 16 residues. The V gene lost 0 bases and the J gene lost 0 bases, with 8 bases spanning the gap. CDR1 is SGHDN, CDR2 FVKESK, per germline. J is TRBJ1-4 and V is TRBV14; D is uncertain. The sample consisted of CD4+ or CD8+ T cells sorted from blood, taken in a trial of the OX40 agonist ivuxolimab. This receptor was obtained from an adult with an advanced solid tumor such as melanoma, head and neck, liver or kidney cancer. CDR3 residues: CASSQDSATTNEKLFF. DNA for the CDR3: TGTGCCAGCAGCCAAGATTCGGCGACAACTAATGAAAAACTGTTTTTT.